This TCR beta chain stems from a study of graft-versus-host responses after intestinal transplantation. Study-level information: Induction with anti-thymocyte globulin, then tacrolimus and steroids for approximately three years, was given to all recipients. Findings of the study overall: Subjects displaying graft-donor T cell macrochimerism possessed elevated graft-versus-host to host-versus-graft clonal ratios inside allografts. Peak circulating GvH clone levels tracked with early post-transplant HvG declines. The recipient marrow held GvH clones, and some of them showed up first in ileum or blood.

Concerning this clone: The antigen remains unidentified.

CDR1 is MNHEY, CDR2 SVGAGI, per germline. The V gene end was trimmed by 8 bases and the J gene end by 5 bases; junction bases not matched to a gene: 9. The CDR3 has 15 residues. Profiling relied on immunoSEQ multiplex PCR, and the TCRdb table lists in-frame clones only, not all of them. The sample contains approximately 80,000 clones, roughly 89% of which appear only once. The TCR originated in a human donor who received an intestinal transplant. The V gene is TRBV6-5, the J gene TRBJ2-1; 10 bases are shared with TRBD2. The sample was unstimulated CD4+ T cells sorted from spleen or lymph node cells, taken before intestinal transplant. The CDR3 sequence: CASALSGGANNEQFF. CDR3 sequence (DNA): TGTGCCAGCGCCCTAAGCGGGGGGGCTAACAATGAGCAGTTCTTC.